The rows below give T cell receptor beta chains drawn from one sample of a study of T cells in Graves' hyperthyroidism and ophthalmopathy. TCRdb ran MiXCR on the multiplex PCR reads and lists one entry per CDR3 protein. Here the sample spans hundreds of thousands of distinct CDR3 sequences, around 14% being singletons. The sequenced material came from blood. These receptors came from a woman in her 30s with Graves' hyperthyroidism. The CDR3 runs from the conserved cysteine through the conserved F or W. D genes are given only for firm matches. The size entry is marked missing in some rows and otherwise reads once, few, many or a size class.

CASSVGGSEETQYF	TGTGCCAGCAGCGTAGGAGGCAGTGAAGAGACCCAGTACTTC	-	TRBJ2-5	-	TRBV9
CASSPQLSGRAGSPYEQYF	TGTGCCAGCAGCCCCCAGTTATCGGGCCGGGCGGGCAGCCCCTACGAGCAGTACTTC	few	TRBJ2-7	-	TRBV7-2
CASSAPGQERSYEQYF	TGTGCCAGCAGCGCCCCGGGACAGGAAAGGAGTTACGAGCAGTACTTC	few	TRBJ2-7	TRBD1	TRBV5-5
CASSVEPSGTDISF	TGTGCCAGCAGCGTAGAGCCTTCCGGGACAGATATCTCCTTC	-	TRBJ1-2	TRBD1	TRBV9
CASSTHRGDTGELFF	TGTGCCAGCAGCACTCACAGGGGGGACACCGGGGAGCTGTTTTTT	many	TRBJ2-2	TRBD1	TRBV12-3/TRBV12-4
CSVGGGSDNEQFF	TGCAGCGTTGGTGGCGGGAGTGACAATGAGCAGTTCTTC	many	TRBJ2-1	TRBD2	TRBV29-1
CASSPYSTGSYGYTF	TGTGCCAGCAGTCCCTACTCGACAGGGAGCTATGGCTACACCTTC	many	TRBJ1-2	TRBD1	TRBV6-1
CSVEVGSSYEQYF	TGCAGCGTTGAAGTAGGCAGCTCCTACGAGCAGTACTTC	few	TRBJ2-7	-	TRBV29-1
CAIRAGTSDRSYNEQFF	TGTGCCATCAGGGCCGGGACTAGCGACCGATCCTACAATGAGCAGTTCTTC	-	TRBJ2-1	TRBD2	TRBV10-3
CASSLSLGGSGELFF	TGCGCCAGCAGCTTGAGTCTTGGGGGTTCCGGGGAGCTGTTTTTT	few	TRBJ2-2	-	TRBV5-1
CSVEMDSRETQYF	TGCAGCGTTGAAATGGACTCCAGGGAGACCCAGTACTTC	-	TRBJ2-5	-	TRBV29-1
CASSEDGAGHTDTQYF	TGTGCCAGCAGTGAAGACGGAGCGGGGCACACAGATACGCAGTATTTT	-	TRBJ2-3	TRBD2	TRBV6-1
CASSFTGTWGSEQYF	TGTGCCAGCAGCTTCACCGGGACTTGGGGTTCCGAGCAGTACTTC	many	TRBJ2-7	-	TRBV28
CASSLYSQGRYGYTF	TGTGCCAGCAGCTTATATTCCCAGGGACGCTATGGCTACACCTTC	few	TRBJ1-2	-	TRBV11-2
CASSMFFGSETDTQYF	TGTGCCAGCAGCATGTTTTTCGGGAGTGAAACAGATACGCAGTATTTT	many	TRBJ2-3	-	TRBV7-8
CASSRGYGEQYF	TGTGCCAGTAGTAGGGGGTACGGCGAGCAGTACTTC	many	TRBJ2-7	-	TRBV19
CASSPGGGIVDEQYF	TGTGCTAGCAGCCCAGGGGGGGGAATCGTCGACGAGCAGTACTTC	-	TRBJ2-7	-	TRBV7-7
CASSLEAGGSGYEQYF	TGTGCCAGCAGTTTAGAGGCAGGGGGGTCGGGCTACGAGCAGTACTTC	-	TRBJ2-7	-	TRBV28
CASSRPGTTSTDTQYF	TGTGCCAGCAGTCGCCCCGGGACTACTTCCACAGATACGCAGTATTTT	many	TRBJ2-3	TRBD2	TRBV6-1
CASSDRDNVGLETQYF	TGTGCCAGTAGTGACCGGGACAATGTTGGATTAGAGACCCAGTACTTC	-	TRBJ2-5	-	TRBV19
CASSSPISNEKLFF	TGTGCCAGCAGTAGTCCTATCTCTAATGAAAAACTGTTTTTT	few	TRBJ1-4	-	TRBV28
CASSIPPPRGDEQFF	TGTGCCAGCAGTATCCCCCCCCCTCGAGGGGATGAGCAGTTCTTC	few	TRBJ2-1	-	TRBV12-3/TRBV12-4
CASRSSLQGTQYF	TGTGCCAGCAGATCCTCCCTACAGGGAACCCAGTACTTC	many	TRBJ2-5	-	TRBV28
CASSPPGRGPTQHF	TGTGCCAGTTCTCCTCCTGGCCGGGGCCCGACCCAGCATTTT	many	TRBJ1-5	-	TRBV12-3/TRBV12-4
CASSDSGSQPQHF	TGTGCCAGCAGTGACTCAGGGAGTCAGCCCCAGCATTTT	-	TRBJ1-5	-	TRBV6-4
CASKGLYTEAFF	TGTGCCAGCAAGGGGTTGTACACTGAAGCTTTCTTT	few	TRBJ1-1	-	TRBV13
CASSSAGPYNEQFF	TGCGCCAGCAGCTCTGCAGGGCCCTACAATGAGCAGTTCTTC	many	TRBJ2-1	-	TRBV5-1
CAIGSGTSGSYNEQFF	TGTGCCATCGGGAGTGGGACTAGCGGGAGCTACAATGAGCAGTTCTTC	-	TRBJ2-1	TRBD2	TRBV2
CATSRDEAGGNQPQHF	TGTGCCACCAGCAGAGATGAGGCGGGTGGCAATCAGCCCCAGCATTTT	many	TRBJ1-5	-	TRBV15
CASRLRDYKETQYF	TGTGCCAGCAGGCTCCGGGACTACAAAGAGACCCAGTACTTC	once	TRBJ2-5	TRBD2	TRBV6-2/TRBV6-3
CSVQGLANTGELFF	TGCAGCGTTCAGGGACTAGCGAACACCGGGGAGCTGTTTTTT	-	TRBJ2-2	TRBD2	TRBV29-1
CSARAYRDSQETQYF	TGCAGTGCTAGAGCGTACCGGGACAGCCAAGAGACCCAGTACTTC	-	TRBJ2-5	TRBD1	TRBV20-1
CASSPSPTAHEAFF	TGTGCCAGCAGTCCATCCCCGACAGCCCATGAAGCTTTCTTT	few	TRBJ1-1	-	TRBV7-9
CASSPGSLGDTQYF	TGCGCCAGCAGCCCCGGGAGTCTGGGAGATACGCAGTATTTT	-	TRBJ2-3	-	TRBV10-1
CSASGVVDSNQPQHF	TGCAGTGCTAGTGGAGTTGTGGATAGCAATCAGCCCCAGCATTTT	few	TRBJ1-5	-	TRBV20-1
CASSHGDPYSNQPQHF	TGTGCCAGCTCACATGGGGACCCGTATAGCAATCAGCCCCAGCATTTT	once	TRBJ1-5	-	TRBV18
CASSHGLGEQFF	TGTGCCAGCAGCCACGGACTTGGTGAGCAGTTCTTC	few	TRBJ2-1	-	TRBV3-1
CASSARTSGYNEQFF	TGTGCCAGCTCGGCGCGGACTAGCGGATACAATGAGCAGTTCTTC	-	TRBJ2-1	TRBD2	TRBV6-2/TRBV6-3
CSAPPLTGTKNIQYF	TGCAGTGCCCCCCCACTGACCGGGACCAAAAACATTCAGTACTTC	many	TRBJ2-4	-	TRBV20-1
CASSGTGGAGNEQFF	TGTGCCAGCAGTGGGACAGGGGGCGCAGGCAATGAGCAGTTCTTC	few	TRBJ2-1	TRBD1	TRBV12-3/TRBV12-4
CASTGSRGSSYNSPLHF	TGTGCCAGCACCGGGAGCAGGGGGAGCTCCTATAATTCACCCCTCCACTTT	many	TRBJ1-6	TRBD1	TRBV28
CASSYSRDPVSTDTQYF	TGTGCCAGCAGTTACTCCCGGGACCCAGTTAGCACAGATACGCAGTATTTT	many	TRBJ2-3	-	TRBV6-5
CASSPGQGALRSNEQFF	TGTGCCAGCAGCCCCGGACAGGGGGCCCTCCGCTCCAATGAGCAGTTCTTC	many	TRBJ2-1	TRBD1	TRBV11-3
CASSFGLAGGETQYF	TGTGCCAGCAGCTTCGGACTAGCGGGAGGGGAGACCCAGTACTTC	few	TRBJ2-5	TRBD2	TRBV5-5
CASSGTGGGVPQHF	TGTGCCAGCAGCGGGACAGGGGGGGGTGTGCCCCAGCATTTT	many	TRBJ1-5	TRBD1	TRBV12-3/TRBV12-4
CASSSTSASSGNTIYF	TGTGCCAGCAGTTCCACGAGTGCGTCATCCGGAAACACCATATATTTT	many	TRBJ1-3	-	TRBV12-3/TRBV12-4
CASKEDRGPDTQYF	TGTGCCAGCAAAGAGGATAGGGGCCCAGATACGCAGTATTTT	few	TRBJ2-3	-	TRBV2
CASSFGSNYGYTF	TGTGCCAGCAGTTTTGGCAGCAACTATGGCTACACCTTC	-	TRBJ1-2	-	TRBV27
CATWGGGYTF	TGTGCCACCTGGGGGGGCGGCTACACCTTC	-	TRBJ1-2	-	TRBV6-1
CASSLWGAPYEQYF	TGTGCCAGCAGTCTATGGGGGGCTCCCTACGAGCAGTACTTC	many	TRBJ2-7	-	TRBV12-3/TRBV12-4